The 9 T cell receptor beta chains given below trace back to one sample, sequenced in a study of cytomegalovirus exposure and HLA in healthy donors (dated 2017 in TCRdb). Library preparation was by the immunoSEQ multiplex PCR assay. A mixture of 60 forward primers for TCR Vbeta segments and 13 reverse primers for TCR Jbeta segments was used in the multiplex PCR. The immuneACCESS repertoire file appears here via TCRdb, limited to in-frame rearrangements. These files lack a portion of the clones; in checked studies, under half of the deficit traces to unresolved V genes, and the cause of the others is not known. This sample's table contains 110,000 to 150,000 clones. Jointly, the top ten make up approximately 0.88% of the sample. Specimen: PBMCs. These receptors originate from a male donor in good health and CMV-seronegative.

The chain joins TRBV7-8 to TRBJ2-1; TRBD2 matches at 9 bases. Trimming at V came to 5 bases and at J to 7 bases, leaving 9 bases not matched to a gene. This CDR3 has 15 residues. Germline V gene lookup returns CDR1 SGHVS and CDR2 FQNEAQ. The CDR3 region is CASSRSGSGWNEQFF. CDR3 in DNA: TGTGCCAGCAGCCGTAGCGGGAGCGGGTGGAATGAGCAGTTCTTC.

The rearrangement uses TRBV28 and TRBJ2-7, with a tentative D call TRBD2 (5 bases). V was pared by 4 bases and J by 2 bases, with 12 bases between. The CDR3 has 14 amino acids. Germline V gene lookup returns CDR1 MDHEN and CDR2 SYDVKM. The CDR3 loop is CASSSTNPAYEQYF. The CDR3 DNA follows: TGTGCCAGCAGTTCGACTAACCCAGCCTACGAGCAGTACTTC.

The chain uses TRBV28 and TRBJ1-5; 9 nucleotides line up with TRBD1. CDR3 length equals 14 residues. From germline, CDR1 is MDHEN and CDR2 SYDVKM. V dropped 6 bases and J dropped 7; count of bases not matched to a gene: 7. The chain's CDR3 is CASSLRQGVQPQHF. CDR3 nucleotide sequence: TGTGCCAGCAGCCTGAGACAGGGGGTCCAGCCCCAGCATTTT.

This chain joins TRBV6-5 and TRBJ1-3, with D possibly being TRBD1 (6 bases). CDR1 and CDR2 (germline): MNHEY, SVGAGI. Trimming shortened V by 6 bases and J by 4 bases, and 13 bases separated the two germline ends. The CDR3 is 14 amino acids. In DNA form, the CDR3 reads TGTGCCAGCAGCCCCGGGACATTGGGAAACACCATATATTTT. Its protein is CASSPGTLGNTIYF.

The chain couples TRBV19 to TRBJ1-1; a possible D gene is TRBD1 (6 bases). The germline V gene has CDR1 LNHDA and CDR2 SQIVND (reference sequence). The CDR3 has 15 residues. Trimming removed 4 bases at V and 5 bases at J, with 17 bases between. The CDR3 loop reads CASSSLRLQGTEAFF. CDR3 in DNA: TGTGCCAGTAGTAGTCTCAGACTACAGGGAACTGAAGCTTTCTTT.

The genes are TRBV28 and TRBJ2-5; D gene uncertain. Germline V gives CDR1 MDHEN, CDR2 SYDVKM. Trimming took 5 bases from V and 3 from J, leaving 10 bases between them. The CDR3 length is 13 residues. Written as DNA, the CDR3 is TGTGCCAGCAGTCTCCCGGGTAAAGAGACCCAGTACTTC. It codes for CASSLPGKETQYF.

The rearrangement links TRBV30 to TRBJ1-2; 7 nucleotides line up with TRBD1. Trimming cost V 1 base and J 5 bases; bases outside gene matches: 1. The CDR3 length is 12 residues. Looked up from germline, CDR1 is GTSNPN and CDR2 is SVGIG (reference sequence). CDR3 in amino acids: CAWSEGQYGYTF. The CDR3 DNA reads TGTGCCTGGAGTGAGGGACAGTATGGCTACACCTTC.

J is TRBJ2-7 and V is TRBV11-2, with D perhaps matching TRBD2 (6 bases). The CDR3 contains 14 residues. Germline V gene lookup returns CDR1 SGHAT and CDR2 FQNNGV. V was trimmed by 5 bases and J by 3 bases, leaving 14 bases between them. This chain's CDR3 is CASSGIWRDYEQYF. CDR3 DNA sequence: TGTGCCAGCAGCGGTATATGGCGGGACTACGAGCAGTACTTC.

V and J are TRBV28 and TRBJ1-1; D ambiguous. The germline CDR1 and CDR2 sequences are MDHEN and SYDVKM. The V end lost 7 bases, the J end lost 2 bases, and 20 bases lay between the germline ends. The CDR3 sequence is 16 residues long. The CDR3 reads CASTSPGEGFNTEAFF. The CDR3 bases are TGTGCCAGCACCTCCCCCGGGGAGGGTTTTAACACTGAAGCTTTCTTT.